This T cell receptor (beta chain) came from a study of cytomegalovirus exposure and HLA in healthy donors. This clone was found once. Its antigen is not known. Use of 60 Vbeta and 13 Jbeta primers characterized the PCR. The method was immunoSEQ multiplex PCR; TCRdb's version includes in-frame clones alone and lacks a portion of them. Among over 130,000 clones listed, roughly 77% were seen once. This CDR3 is 14 amino acids long. Germline CDR1 SGHTA, CDR2 FQGNSA. The germline V and J ends were trimmed by 4 bases and 6 bases, with 10 bases remaining between them. Whole-study findings and limits: Presence/absence comparisons presumed near-even sequencing depth among donors. The study reported that TCR beta sequences accurately predicted HLA-A and HLA-B alleles in most subjects.

Sequencing was performed on PBMCs. This receptor was taken from a human donor in good health. This sequence joins TRBV7-2 and TRBJ1-6, with a possible D match to TRBD1 (5 bases). The CDR3 DNA follows: TGTGCCAGCAGCTACACAGGTCTTAATTCACCCCTCCACTTT. This codes for CASSYTGLNSPLHF.